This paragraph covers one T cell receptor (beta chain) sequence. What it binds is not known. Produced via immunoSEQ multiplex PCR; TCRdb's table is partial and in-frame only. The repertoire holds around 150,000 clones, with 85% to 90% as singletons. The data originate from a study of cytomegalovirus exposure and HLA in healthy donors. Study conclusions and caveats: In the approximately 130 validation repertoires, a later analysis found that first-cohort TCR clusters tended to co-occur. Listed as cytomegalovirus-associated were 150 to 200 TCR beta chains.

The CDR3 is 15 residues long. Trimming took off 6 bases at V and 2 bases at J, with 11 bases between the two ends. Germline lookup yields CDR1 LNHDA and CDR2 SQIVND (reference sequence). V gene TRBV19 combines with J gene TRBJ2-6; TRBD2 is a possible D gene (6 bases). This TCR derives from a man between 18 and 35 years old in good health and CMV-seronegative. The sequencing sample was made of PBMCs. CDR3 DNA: TGTGCCAGTAGCCCTTGGGGGGCTGGGGCCAACGTCCTGACTTTC. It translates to CASSPWGAGANVLTF.